The entry below gives a single T cell receptor (beta chain) sequence along with its context. The entry originates in a study of blood T cell repertoires in COVID-19. Study details: The origin of the acute and convalescent COVID-19 samples was the United States, Italy and Spain. PBMCs, B-cell-depleted T cells, or T cells provided the cDNA or gDNA that made up the material.

Original processing methods: Reference gene primers were amplified, and this amplification served to estimate nucleated cell counts. Sequencing used immunoSEQ multiplex PCR; TCRdb keeps in-frame clones, though not all of them. V and J calls and clone size are given by that table; D and trimming were obtained from the DNA. There are 300,000 to 400,000 clones in the sample; roughly 90% occur only once, and roughly 4% lies in the top ten. The sequenced sample was peripheral blood. The source of this sequence is a woman in her forties or fifties with active or convalescent COVID-19.

The CDR3, as DNA: TGTGCCTCCTCGTCTAGCGGGGGGTCGGACGAGCAGTACTTC. This sequence encodes CASSSSGGSDEQYF. The J gene is TRBJ2-7, the V gene TRBV7-6; 11 bases agree with TRBD2. Germline loops: CDR1 SGHVS, CDR2 FNYEAQ. The CDR3 runs 14 residues. The V gene end was trimmed by 11 bases and the J gene end by 5 bases; junction bases not matched to a gene: 11.